These 5 T cell receptor beta chains originate from one sample sequenced in a study of response to subunit inactivated influenza vaccine. MiXCR, run by TCRdb on the RT-PCR reads, gives a single entry per CDR3 protein. The repertoire holds 600,000 to 850,000 distinct CDR3 sequences, with around 13% as singletons. This sample comprised PBMCs from blood, obtained approximately 15 days before vaccination. Every receptor here comes from a man aged 45-65 years who received an inactivated influenza vaccine.

The V call is TRBV7-2, the J call TRBJ2-2, with D possibly being TRBD2 (5 bases). V was trimmed by 5 bases and J by 4 bases, leaving 11 bases between them. Germline V gene lookup returns CDR1 SGHTA and CDR2 FQGNSA. The CDR3 covers 14 residues. The CDR3 coding sequence is TGTGCCAGCAGCCAACTAGTCCTCACCGGGGAGCTGTTTTTT. As protein: CASSQLVLTGELFF.

This clonotype was picked up many times. This chain uses TRBV7-2 with TRBJ2-7, with 10 bases that match TRBD1. Trimming removed 5 bases from V and 11 bases from J; junction bases left unmatched: 9. The CDR3 spans 13 residues. Germline CDR1 reads SGHTA; CDR2 reads FQGNSA. The CDR3 region has the DNA TGTGCCAGCAGCCCCCGGGACAGGGGTGTGAAGTACTTC. It specifies CASSPRDRGVKYF.

V is TRBV28 and J is TRBJ2-7; D is uncertain. The V gene's germline CDR1 is MDHEN and CDR2 SYDVKM. The CDR3 loop spans 12 amino acids. Trimming took off 6 bases at V and 9 bases at J, with 15 bases between the two ends. The CDR3 coding sequence is TGTGCCAGCAGCTGGGCTTTAGGCGGGCAGTACTTC. It translates to CASSWALGGQYF.

The rearrangement uses TRBV20-1 and TRBJ1-1, with 7 bases identical to TRBD1. Germline assignment: CDR1 DFQATT and CDR2 SNEGSKA (reference sequence). The CDR3 loop spans 14 amino acids. V trimming: 7 bases; J trimming: 2 bases; junction bases outside the gene matches: 10. For the CDR3, the DNA is TGCAGTGTCCGAGCGGGGACAGCTAACACTGAAGCTTTCTTT. Its protein product is CSVRAGTANTEAFF.

This clonotype turned up a few times. The rearrangement uses TRBV6-2 or TRBV6-3 and TRBJ1-2; 7 bases are a match to TRBD1. This CDR3 has 14 residues. V lost 2 bases, J lost 5 bases, and 5 bases stayed unmatched. Germline V gene lookup returns CDR1 MNHEY and CDR2 SVGEGT. CDR3 sequence (DNA): TGTGCCAGCAGTTACGGGGACAGCCAGTATGGCTACACCTTC. Translation gives CASSYGDSQYGYTF.